The 30 T cell receptor beta chains below come from one sample, sequenced in a study of low-dose radiotherapy and immunotherapy resistance in tumors. Time point described: after trial treatment. Treatment described: LDRT plus nivolumab, ipilimumab, low-dose cyclophosphamide and aspirin (RACIN trial). Primers used for first-strand cDNA, a TRAV- and TRBV-specific set, covered both alpha and beta chains. An approximately 19-cycle PCR with a constant-region primer and V-primer adapter amplified TCRs. MiXCR was run by TCRdb on the reads, yielding one entry per CDR3 protein. The table has 95,000 to 100,000 distinct CDR3 sequences, roughly 20% seen once. This sample comprised PBMCs, obtained after low-dose radiotherapy plus immunotherapy. The receptor set was obtained from a male donor with prostate cancer.

In its sample, this clonotype was seen many times. V gene TRBV18 combines with J gene TRBJ1-5; TRBD1 matches 7 bases. The CDR3 sequence is 13 residues long. Germline CDR1 reads KGHSH; CDR2 reads LQKENI. V gave up 8 bases and J gave up 3 bases; unmatched junction bases: 4. CDR3 sequence reads: CASTGQANQPQHF. The CDR3 DNA reads as TGTGCCAGCACAGGACAGGCCAATCAGCCCCAGCATTTT.

In its sample, this clonotype was seen many times. The chain employs TRBV28 and TRBJ2-7, with 10 positions matching TRBD1. CDR1 MDHEN and CDR2 SYDVKM come from the germline V gene. The CDR3 is 14 residues long. V lost 8 bases to trimming and J lost 2 bases; unmatched junction nucleotides: 6. CDR3 amino acids: CASEWGQGPYEQYF. The CDR3 region has the DNA TGTGCCAGCGAATGGGGACAGGGGCCCTACGAGCAGTACTTC.

With respect to this clonotype: This likely stems from a read error, as it lies one base from a far larger clone. The chain recombines TRBV6-2 or TRBV6-3 with TRBJ2-3, with 8 bases that match TRBD1. Germline-derived CDR1 and CDR2 are MNHEY and SVGEGT. The CDR3 totals 12 residues. The CDR3 loop reads CPSRGQADTQYF. In DNA form, the CDR3 reads TGTCCCAGCAGGGGACAGGCAGATACGCAGTATTTT.

This clonotype showed up many times. V usage is TRBV7-2 and J usage is TRBJ2-7, with D hard to call. Per germline, CDR1 SGHTA and CDR2 FQGNSA. The CDR3 covers 14 residues. V was clipped by 5 bases and J by 4 bases, with 15 bases between them. CDR3 protein: CASSHDSDFYEQYF. In DNA, the CDR3 is TGTGCCAGCAGCCACGATAGTGACTTTTACGAGCAGTACTTC.

This clonotype has at least ten counts. V usage is TRBV2 and J usage is TRBJ2-7; TRBD2 matches 8 bases. Losses at the gene ends were 3 bases for V and 3 bases for J; bases not matched to a gene: 1. Germline V lookup: CDR1 SNHLY, CDR2 FYNNEI. The CDR3 loop spans 13 amino acids. The CDR3 loop reads CASSDGTSYEQYF. Here the CDR3 DNA reads TGTGCCAGCAGTGATGGGACTAGCTACGAGCAGTACTTC.

Notes on this clonotype: The CDR3 does not close with the conserved phenylalanine or tryptophan, likely indicating a read error. The V call is TRBV7-8, the J call TRBJ1-5, with a possible D match to TRBD1 (5 bases). Trimming left V 1 base short and J 2 bases short, with 9 bases between. The length of the CDR3 is 15 residues. Germline V CDR1 and CDR2: SGHVS, FQNEAQ. CDR3 in DNA: TGTGCCAGCAGCTTAGACATGGGGGGCAATCAGCCCCAGCATTCT. This translates into CASSLDMGGNQPQHS.

This clonotype came up many times. This CDR3 reads CASSSGEGSTDTQYF. The DNA for the CDR3 is TGTGCCAGCAGCTCCGGTGAGGGGTCCACAGATACGCAGTATTTT. The J gene is TRBJ2-3, the V gene TRBV7-8; tentatively, D is TRBD1 or TRBD2 (5 bases each). V shed 4 bases and J shed 2 bases, with 13 bases lying between them. Per germline, CDR1 SGHVS and CDR2 FQNEAQ. The CDR3 is made up of 15 amino acids.

The J gene is TRBJ2-1, the V gene TRBV5-1; D may be TRBD2 (5 bases). Germline lookup yields CDR1 SGHRS and CDR2 YFSETQ. Trimming cost V 4 bases and J 5 bases, with 16 bases left between them. This CDR3 region has 15 residues. CDR3: CASSPVSEGNNEQFF. As DNA, the CDR3 is TGCGCCAGCAGCCCAGTTAGCGAGGGAAACAATGAGCAGTTCTTC.

This chain joins TRBV12-3 or TRBV12-4 and TRBJ2-5; D is possibly TRBD1 or TRBD2 (7 bases each). The CDR3 sequence is 15 residues long. V lost 5 bases and J 5 bases, leaving 18 bases between the germline ends. The CDR3 sequence is CASSRQGGSGETQYF. As DNA, the CDR3 is TGTGCCAGCAGTAGACAGGGCGGGAGTGGGGAGACCCAGTACTTC.

The table lists this clonotype with many counts. The V call is TRBV19, the J call TRBJ2-7; TRBD2 agrees at 7 bases. The V gene end was trimmed by 1 base and the J gene end by 0 bases; junction bases not matched to a gene: 9. The CDR3 runs to 17 residues. CDR1 and CDR2 from the germline V gene are LNHDA and SQIVND (reference sequence). The CDR3: CASSIAARRGNSYEQYF. The CDR3 nucleotides are TGTGCCAGTAGTATAGCGGCGCGGCGGGGGAACTCCTACGAGCAGTACTTC.

This clonotype was observed many times. The rearrangement uses TRBV6-5 and TRBJ1-1; maybe TRBD1 (5 bases). Germline V lookup: CDR1 MNHEY, CDR2 SVGAGI. Trimming left V 8 bases short and J 4 bases short, with 23 bases between. The CDR3 runs 16 residues. CDR3 residues: CASSLVMGPRTTEAFF. The CDR3 DNA reads as TGTGCCAGCTCCCTCGTGATGGGACCCCGGACCACTGAAGCTTTCTTT.

This rearrangement joins TRBV28 to TRBJ2-7, with TRBD2 matching over 10 bases. The J segment lost 4 bases and the V segment lost 5 bases, leaving 5 bases of the junction unmatched. CDR1 is MDHEN and CDR2 is SYDVKM in the germline V gene. CDR3 size: 14 residues. The CDR3 here is CASSRRTSGYEQYF. CDR3 bases: TGTGCCAGCAGTCGCCGGACTAGCGGTTACGAGCAGTACTTC.

This clonotype was observed at least ten times. The chain combines TRBV14 with TRBJ2-4, with a possible D match to TRBD2 (6 bases). V was cut by 4 bases and J by 6 bases, with 16 bases left in between. The CDR3 covers 15 residues. CDR1 is SGHDN and CDR2 is FVKESK in the germline V gene. The CDR3 loop is CASSLSRGKGNIQYF. CDR3 sequence (DNA): TGTGCCAGCAGCCTCTCACGGGGGAAGGGAAACATTCAGTACTTC.

Many counts were recorded for this clonotype. The CDR3 DNA sequence: TGTGCCAGCAGCCGAGCGGGGGGCGCCACAGATACGCAGTATTTT. This codes for CASSRAGGATDTQYF. V gene TRBV6-4 combines with J gene TRBJ2-3, with TRBD2 matching 9 bases. Trimming removed 6 bases from V and 2 bases from J; junction bases left unmatched: 6. Germline values: CDR1 MRHNA, CDR2 SNTAGT. This CDR3 spans 15 amino acids.

Note on this clonotype: A much larger clone differs by one base, so this may be a read error. This chain uses TRBV27 with TRBJ1-4; TRBD1 might be the D (6 bases). CDR1 is MNHEY, CDR2 SMNVEV, per germline (reference sequence). Trimming left V 7 bases short and J 6 bases short, with 21 bases between. The CDR3 runs to 16 residues. CDR3 in DNA: TGTGCCAGCACCTTTGCCAGGAGGGGGTATGATGAAAAACTGTTTTTT. Protein product: CASTFARRGYDEKLFF.

The J gene is TRBJ1-5, the V gene TRBV5-5; TRBD1 is a possible D gene (6 bases). V lost 5 bases and J 9 bases, leaving 12 bases between the germline ends. Germline-derived CDR1 and CDR2 are SGHKS and YYEKEE (reference sequence). The CDR3 has 12 residues. CDR3 nucleotides: TGTGCCAGCAGAGCACAGGGTCGGCCCCAGCATTTT. Translation gives CASRAQGRPQHF.

This clonotype was counted many times. The chain couples TRBV12-3 or TRBV12-4 to TRBJ1-5; D is unresolved. V lost 6 bases and J 6 bases, leaving 18 bases between the germline ends. The CDR3 runs 15 residues. CDR3 protein: CASSPHPGNGQPQHF. CDR3 nucleotides: TGTGCCAGCAGCCCGCACCCGGGGAACGGTCAGCCCCAGCATTTT.

The chain recombines TRBV28 with TRBJ1-2, with TRBD1 as a possible D gene (6 bases). The CDR3 runs to 15 residues. V lost 7 bases and J 2 bases, leaving 17 bases between the germline ends. From germline, CDR1 is MDHEN and CDR2 SYDVKM. In nucleotides, the CDR3 is TGTGCCAGCATTTCCATGGGGGGGCTCAACTATGGCTACACCTTC. It codes for CASISMGGLNYGYTF.

This clonotype was recorded at least ten times. This rearrangement joins TRBV3-1 to TRBJ2-5, with unresolved D. Germline V gives CDR1 LGHDT, CDR2 YNNKEL (reference sequence). This CDR3 region has 12 residues. With 6 bases removed from V and 4 bases from J, the gap between germline ends came to 9 bases. The DNA of the CDR3 is TGTGCCAGCAGTGTGGACCGAGAGACCCAGTACTTC. It is translated as CASSVDRETQYF.

There are many counts of this clonotype. The rearrangement joins TRBV30 to TRBJ2-3, with 9 bases aligning to TRBD1. The CDR3 consists of 14 residues. CDR1 and CDR2 from the germline V gene are GTSNPN and SVGIG (reference sequence). With V trimmed by 2 bases and J by 5 bases, 5 bases remained unmatched. CDR3 loop: CAWSTGGGGDTQYF. CDR3 nucleotide sequence: TGTGCCTGGAGTACAGGGGGCGGCGGAGATACGCAGTATTTT.

In this sample, this clonotype turned up many times. The gene calls are TRBV20-1 and TRBJ2-1; TRBD2 agrees at 7 bases. With 0 bases clipped from V and 2 bases from J, the junction kept 4 bases outside the gene matches. Germline lookup yields CDR1 DFQATT and CDR2 SNEGSKA (reference sequence). CDR3 size: 15 residues. CDR3 loop: CSAREVGGAYNEQFF. CDR3 nucleotides: TGCAGTGCTAGAGAGGTGGGGGGGGCCTACAATGAGCAGTTCTTC.

This clonotype was observed at least ten times. CDR3 nucleotides: TGTGCCAGCAGGAAGACTAGCGGGGGGCTTGGGGCCAACGTCCTGACTTTC. Residues: CASRKTSGGLGANVLTF. The rearrangement links TRBV6-5 to TRBJ2-6; 13 bases fit TRBD2. The CDR3 covers 17 residues. V gave up 6 bases and J gave up 3 bases; unmatched junction bases: 5. The germline CDR1 and CDR2 sequences are MNHEY and SVGAGI.

Regarding this clonotype: A far larger clone differs by one base, so this is likely a read error. The chain combines TRBV5-8 with TRBJ2-2, with TRBD2 identical over 9 bases. Germline V lookup: CDR1 SGHTS, CDR2 YDEGEE. The CDR3 is 16 amino acids. The DNA of the CDR3 is TGTGCCAGCAGCTTAGCGGGGGGACCGAACACCGGGGAGCTGTATTTT. Its protein product is CASSLAGGPNTGELYF.

CDR3 region: CASSGVFGKRNSPLHF. The CDR3 DNA follows: TGTGCCAGCAGTGGGGTTTTCGGGAAAAGGAATTCACCCCTCCACTTT. This rearrangement joins TRBV6-2 or TRBV6-3 to TRBJ1-6, with D uncertain. V was cut by 5 bases and J by 7 bases, with 18 bases left in between. Germline V gene sequence: CDR1 MNHEY, CDR2 SVGEGT. The CDR3 is 16 residues long.

The V call is TRBV24-1, the J call TRBJ2-2; 7 positions match TRBD1. This CDR3 spans 17 amino acids. After removal of 9 bases from V and 6 bases from J, the junction contained 18 bases not matched to a gene. Germline loops: CDR1 KGHDR, CDR2 SFDVKD. The CDR3, as DNA: TGTGCCACCGGAACGCCGGATCGAGGGGGCTATTCCGGGGAGCTGTTTTTT. It is translated as CATGTPDRGGYSGELFF.

This rearrangement joins TRBV20-1 to TRBJ2-7, with a possible D match to TRBD2 (5 bases). The germline V and J ends were trimmed by 3 bases and 3 bases, with 9 bases remaining between them. This CDR3 is built from 12 residues. Germline V gives CDR1 DFQATT, CDR2 SNEGSKA (reference sequence). CDR3 DNA sequence: TGCAGTGCTAGGCTAGCAAGCTACGAGCAGTACTTC. It is translated as CSARLASYEQYF.

Ten or more counts support this clonotype. This chain uses TRBV5-4 with TRBJ1-1, with D possibly matching TRBD1 (6 bases). With 7 bases removed from V and 0 bases from J, the gap between germline ends came to 16 bases. CDR3 size: 15 residues. Germline V gene sequence: CDR1 SGHNT, CDR2 YYREEE (reference sequence). The DNA of the CDR3 is TGTGCCAGCGGATACCTAGGGGGAATGAACACTGAAGCTTTCTTT. Translation: CASGYLGGMNTEAFF.

This clonotype was found many times. V and J are TRBV11-2 and TRBJ2-1; 8 nucleotides line up with TRBD1. Germline CDR1 is SGHAT and CDR2 is FQNNGV. This CDR3 comprises 16 residues. V lost 1 base and J lost 4; bases outside the gene matches: 6. Written as DNA, the CDR3 is TGTGCCAGCAGCTTAGCCCGGGACAGGATATACAATGAGCAGTTCTTC. As protein: CASSLARDRIYNEQFF.

This clonotype was detected many times. V usage is TRBV20-1 and J usage is TRBJ2-2, with unresolved D. The CDR3 runs 13 residues. The ends were cut back, 1 base at V and 2 bases at J, with 5 bases in the middle. Germline V gene sequence: CDR1 DFQATT, CDR2 SNEGSKA (reference sequence). The CDR3 region is CSARGPNTGELFF. CDR3 coding DNA: TGCAGTGCTAGAGGCCCAAACACCGGGGAGCTGTTTTTT.

This clonotype has a count of ten or more. The chain recombines TRBV12-5 with TRBJ1-1; TRBD1 might be the D (5 bases). The germline gives CDR1 LGHNT, CDR2 FRNRAP. The CDR3 spans 13 residues. V was pared by 0 bases and J by 6 bases, with 8 bases between. This CDR3 reads CASGLVDSAEAFF. In DNA, the CDR3 is TGTGCTAGTGGTTTGGTAGACAGCGCTGAAGCTTTCTTT.